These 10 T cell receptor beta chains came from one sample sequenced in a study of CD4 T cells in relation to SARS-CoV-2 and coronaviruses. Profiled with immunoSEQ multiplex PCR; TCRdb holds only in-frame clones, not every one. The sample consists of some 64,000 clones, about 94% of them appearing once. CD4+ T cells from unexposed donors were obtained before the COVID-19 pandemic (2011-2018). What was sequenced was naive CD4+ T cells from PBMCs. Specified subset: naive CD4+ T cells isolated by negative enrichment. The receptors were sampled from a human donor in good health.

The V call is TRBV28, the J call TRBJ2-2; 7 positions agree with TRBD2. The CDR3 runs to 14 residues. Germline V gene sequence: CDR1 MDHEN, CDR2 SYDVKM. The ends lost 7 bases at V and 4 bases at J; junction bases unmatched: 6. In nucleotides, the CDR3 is TGTGCCAGCATGCCGGGAGGCATCACCGGGGAGCTGTTTTTT. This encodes CASMPGGITGELFF.

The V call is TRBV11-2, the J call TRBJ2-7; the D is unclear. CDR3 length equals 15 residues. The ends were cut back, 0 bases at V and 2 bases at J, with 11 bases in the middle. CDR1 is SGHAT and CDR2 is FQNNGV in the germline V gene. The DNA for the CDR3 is TGTGCCAGCAGCTTAGATCGTCGGCAGCCCTACGAGCAGTACTTC. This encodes CASSLDRRQPYEQYF.

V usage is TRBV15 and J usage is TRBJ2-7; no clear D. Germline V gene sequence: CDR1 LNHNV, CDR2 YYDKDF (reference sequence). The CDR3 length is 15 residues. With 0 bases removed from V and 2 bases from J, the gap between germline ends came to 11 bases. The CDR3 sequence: CATSRDRVATYEQYF. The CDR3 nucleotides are TGTGCCACCAGCAGAGATCGGGTCGCTACCTACGAGCAGTACTTC.

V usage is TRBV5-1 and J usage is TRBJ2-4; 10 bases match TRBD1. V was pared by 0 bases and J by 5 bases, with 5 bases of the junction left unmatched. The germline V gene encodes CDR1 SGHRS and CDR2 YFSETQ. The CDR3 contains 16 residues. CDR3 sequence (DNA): TGCGCCAGCAGCTTGGAAGCCGGGACAGGGGAAAACATTCAGTACTTC. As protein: CASSLEAGTGENIQYF.

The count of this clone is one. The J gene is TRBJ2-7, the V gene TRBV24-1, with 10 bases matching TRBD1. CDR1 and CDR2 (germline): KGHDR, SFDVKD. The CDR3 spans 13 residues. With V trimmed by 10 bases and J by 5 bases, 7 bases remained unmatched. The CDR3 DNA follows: TGTGCCACTTCGGGACAGGGGTCCCACGAGCAGTACTTC. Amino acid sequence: CATSGQGSHEQYF.

CDR3 DNA sequence: TGTGCCAGCAGCGTGAGCACAGATACGCAGTATTTT. This sequence encodes CASSVSTDTQYF. J is TRBJ2-3 and V is TRBV9; unclear D gene. The germline gives CDR1 SGDLS, CDR2 YYNGEE. The ends were cut back, 2 bases at V and 0 bases at J, with 1 base in the middle. CDR3 length: 12 amino acids.

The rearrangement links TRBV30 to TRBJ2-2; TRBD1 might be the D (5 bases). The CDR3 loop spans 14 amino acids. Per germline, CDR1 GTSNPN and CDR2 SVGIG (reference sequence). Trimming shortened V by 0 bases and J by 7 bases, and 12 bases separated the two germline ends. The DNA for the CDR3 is TGTGCCTGGAGTGTCGACAGCCTCGGCGGGGAGCTGTTTTTT. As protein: CAWSVDSLGGELFF.

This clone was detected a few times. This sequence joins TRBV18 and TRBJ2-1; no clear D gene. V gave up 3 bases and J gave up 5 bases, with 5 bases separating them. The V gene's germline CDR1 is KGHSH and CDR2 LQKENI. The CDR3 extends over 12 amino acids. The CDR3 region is CASSPRDNEQFF. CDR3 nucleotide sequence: TGTGCCAGCTCACCTCGCGACAATGAGCAGTTCTTC.

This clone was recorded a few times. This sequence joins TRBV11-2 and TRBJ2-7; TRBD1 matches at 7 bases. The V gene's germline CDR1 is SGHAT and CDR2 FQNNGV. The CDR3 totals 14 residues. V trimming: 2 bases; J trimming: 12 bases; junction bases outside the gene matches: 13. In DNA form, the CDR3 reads TGTGCCAGCAGCTTAAGGTGGGAGTCAGGGGGTCTGTACTTC. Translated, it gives CASSLRWESGGLYF.

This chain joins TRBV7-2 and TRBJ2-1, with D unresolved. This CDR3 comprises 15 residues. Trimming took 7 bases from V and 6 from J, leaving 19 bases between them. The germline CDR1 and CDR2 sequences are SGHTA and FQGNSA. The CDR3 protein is CASTPSPLPGNEQFF. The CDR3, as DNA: TGTGCCAGCACCCCGAGTCCCTTGCCTGGCAATGAGCAGTTCTTC.